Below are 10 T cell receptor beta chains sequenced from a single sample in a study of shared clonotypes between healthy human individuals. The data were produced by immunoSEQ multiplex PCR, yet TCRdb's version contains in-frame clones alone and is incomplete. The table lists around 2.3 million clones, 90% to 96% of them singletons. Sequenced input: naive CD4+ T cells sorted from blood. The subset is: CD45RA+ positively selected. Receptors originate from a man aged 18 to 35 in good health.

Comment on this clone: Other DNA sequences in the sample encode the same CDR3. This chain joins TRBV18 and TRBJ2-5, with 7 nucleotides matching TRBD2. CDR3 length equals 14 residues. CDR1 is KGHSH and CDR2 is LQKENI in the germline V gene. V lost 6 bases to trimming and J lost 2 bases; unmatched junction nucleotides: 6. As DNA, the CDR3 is TGTGCCAGCTCCCCCGGGGGACTACAAGAGACCCAGTACTTC. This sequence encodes CASSPGGLQETQYF.

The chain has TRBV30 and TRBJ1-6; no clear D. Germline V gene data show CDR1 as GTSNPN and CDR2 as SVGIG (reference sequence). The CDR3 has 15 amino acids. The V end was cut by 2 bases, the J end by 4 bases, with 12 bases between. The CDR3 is CAWSPKGGYNSPLHF. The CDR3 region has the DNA TGTGCCTGGAGTCCTAAGGGAGGATATAATTCACCCCTCCACTTT.

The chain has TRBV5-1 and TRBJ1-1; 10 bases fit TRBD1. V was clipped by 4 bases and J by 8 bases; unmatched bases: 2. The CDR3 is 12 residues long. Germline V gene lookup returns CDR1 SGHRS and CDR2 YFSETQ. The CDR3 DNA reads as TGCGCCAGCAGCGCGGACAGGGGGGAAGCTTTCTTT. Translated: CASSADRGEAFF.

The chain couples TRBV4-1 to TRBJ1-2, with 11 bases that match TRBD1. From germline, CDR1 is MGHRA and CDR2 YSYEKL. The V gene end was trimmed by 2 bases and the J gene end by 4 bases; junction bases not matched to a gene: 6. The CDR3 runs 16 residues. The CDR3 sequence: CASSQLDRGRVYGYTF. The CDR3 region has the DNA TGCGCCAGCAGCCAACTGGACAGGGGGCGCGTCTATGGCTACACCTTC.

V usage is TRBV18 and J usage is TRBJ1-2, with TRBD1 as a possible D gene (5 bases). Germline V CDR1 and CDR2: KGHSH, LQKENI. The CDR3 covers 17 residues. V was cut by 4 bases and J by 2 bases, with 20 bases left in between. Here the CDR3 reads CASSLMAGTFYNYGYTF. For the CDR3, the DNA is TGTGCCAGCTCACTAATGGCCGGGACCTTTTACAACTATGGCTACACCTTC. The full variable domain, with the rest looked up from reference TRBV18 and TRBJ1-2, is NAGVMQNPRHLVRRRGQEARLRCSPMKGHSHVYWYRQLPEEGLKFMVYLQKENIIDESGMPKERFSAEFPKEGPSILRIQQVVRGDSAAYFCASSLMAGTFYNYGYTFGSGTRLTVV.

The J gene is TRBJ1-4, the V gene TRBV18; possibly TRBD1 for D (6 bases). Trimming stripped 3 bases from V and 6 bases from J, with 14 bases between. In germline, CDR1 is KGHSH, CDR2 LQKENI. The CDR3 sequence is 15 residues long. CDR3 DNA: TGTGCCAGCTCACCCTCACAGGGTCTATATGAAAAACTGTTTTTT. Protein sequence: CASSPSQGLYEKLFF.

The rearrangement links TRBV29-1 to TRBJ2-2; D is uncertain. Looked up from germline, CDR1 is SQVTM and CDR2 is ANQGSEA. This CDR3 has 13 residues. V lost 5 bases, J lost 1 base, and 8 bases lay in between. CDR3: CSVYLRNTGELFF. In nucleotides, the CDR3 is TGCAGCGTTTACCTCAGGAACACCGGGGAGCTGTTTTTT.

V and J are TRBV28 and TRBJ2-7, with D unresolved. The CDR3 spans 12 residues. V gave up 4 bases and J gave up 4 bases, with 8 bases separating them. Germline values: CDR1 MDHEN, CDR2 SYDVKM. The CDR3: CASSSNRYEQYF. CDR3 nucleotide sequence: TGTGCCAGCAGTTCAAATCGGTACGAGCAGTACTTC.

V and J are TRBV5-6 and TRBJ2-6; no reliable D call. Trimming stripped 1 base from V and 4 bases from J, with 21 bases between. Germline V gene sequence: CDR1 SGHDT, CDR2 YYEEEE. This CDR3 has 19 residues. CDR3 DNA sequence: TGTGCCAGCAGCTTGATCGGTGTCGGCTCCCTTCCCGGGGCCAACGTCCTGACTTTC. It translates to CASSLIGVGSLPGANVLTF.

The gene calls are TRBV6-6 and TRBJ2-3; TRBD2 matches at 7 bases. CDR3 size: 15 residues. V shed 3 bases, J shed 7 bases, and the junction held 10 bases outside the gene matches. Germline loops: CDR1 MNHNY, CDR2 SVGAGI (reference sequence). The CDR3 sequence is CASSYVAQGGYTQYF. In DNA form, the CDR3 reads TGTGCCAGCAGTTATGTAGCCCAGGGAGGGTATACGCAGTATTTT.